This T cell receptor (beta chain) was sequenced for a study of immune evolution from preneoplasia to lung adenocarcinoma. Broader study findings: KRAS-mutant nodules had the highest T cell clonality.

Between about 2013 and 2018, patients underwent resection in Japan or China. Premalignant or tumor cells were enriched by macro-dissection after pathologic assessment. This CDR3 region has 17 residues. Trimming cost V 8 bases and J 4 bases; bases outside gene matches: 11. Germline CDR1 reads SNHLY; CDR2 reads FYNNEI. As for this clone: Its antigen remains unknown.

Produced via immunoSEQ multiplex PCR; TCRdb's table is partial and in-frame only. The sample yields 37,000 or so clones, about 74% seen once. The chain has TRBV2 and TRBJ2-2; 12 nucleotides agree with TRBD2. The specimen was FFPE invasive lung adenocarcinoma tissue. This receptor was identified in a person between 55 and 69 years old with lung adenocarcinoma. The CDR3 region is CASGRRLAGEVTGELFF. The CDR3 nucleotides read TGTGCCAGCGGACGTCGACTAGCGGGAGAAGTCACCGGGGAGCTGTTTTTT.